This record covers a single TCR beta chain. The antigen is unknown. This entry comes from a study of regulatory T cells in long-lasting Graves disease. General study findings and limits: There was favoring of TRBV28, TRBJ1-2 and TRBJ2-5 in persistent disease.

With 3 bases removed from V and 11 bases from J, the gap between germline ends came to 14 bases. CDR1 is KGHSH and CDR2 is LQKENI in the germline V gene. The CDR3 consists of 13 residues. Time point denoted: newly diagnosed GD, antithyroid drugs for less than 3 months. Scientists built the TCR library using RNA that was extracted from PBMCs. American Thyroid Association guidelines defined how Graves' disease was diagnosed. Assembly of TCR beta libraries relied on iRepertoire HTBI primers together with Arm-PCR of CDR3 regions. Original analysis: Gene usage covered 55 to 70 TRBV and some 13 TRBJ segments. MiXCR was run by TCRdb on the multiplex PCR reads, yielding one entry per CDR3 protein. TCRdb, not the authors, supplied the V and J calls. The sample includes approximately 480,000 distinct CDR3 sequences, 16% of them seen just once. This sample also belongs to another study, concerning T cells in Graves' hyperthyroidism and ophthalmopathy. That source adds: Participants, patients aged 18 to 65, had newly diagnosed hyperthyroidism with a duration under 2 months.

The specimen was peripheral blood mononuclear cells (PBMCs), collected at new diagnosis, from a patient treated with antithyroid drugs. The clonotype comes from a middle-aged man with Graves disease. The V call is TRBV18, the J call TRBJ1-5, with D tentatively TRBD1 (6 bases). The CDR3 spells CASSPSRDMAQHF. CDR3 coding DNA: TGTGCCAGCTCACCGTCCCGGGACATGGCCCAGCATTTT.